Described below is a single T cell receptor (beta chain) sequence and its context. Its antigen is as yet unknown. The data were taken from a study of cytomegalovirus exposure and HLA in healthy donors. Donors had nominal health at sampling but likely had unrecorded immune exposures. PCR primers comprised 60 Vbeta and 13 Jbeta primers. Generated by immunoSEQ multiplex PCR, the TCRdb table keeps only in-frame clones and is missing some. The data contain approximately 52,000 clones, 65% to 80% of them singletons. The junction had 8 bases not matched to a gene; V was cut back by 7 bases and J by 0 bases. This CDR3 has 18 residues. Germline CDR1 reads SEHNR; CDR2 reads FQNEAQ (reference sequence). General study points: An analysis done earlier found most TCR beta V segments productive about 87% or about 30% of the time. Presence/absence results assume similar sequencing depth per donor, which may not hold. In a later analysis, productive TCRs from donors in an Asian-associated ancestry cluster reportedly carried fewer N-insertions than the cohort mean.

The TCR was taken from a female donor in good health and CMV-seronegative. What was sequenced was PBMCs. The gene calls are TRBV7-9 and TRBJ2-1; 14 positions agree with TRBD2. CDR3 loop: CASNPGLAGESSYNEQFF. The CDR3, as DNA: TGTGCCAGCAACCCGGGACTAGCGGGAGAGAGCTCCTACAATGAGCAGTTCTTC.